Sequencing of this T cell receptor (beta chain) was carried out in a study of radiotherapy plus CTLA-4 blockade in lung cancer. At the level of the study: Patients showed objective responses in roughly 19% of cases and disease control in 25% to 40%.

Profiling relied on immunoSEQ multiplex PCR, and the TCRdb table lists in-frame clones only, not all of them. This sample has over 75,000 clones, with roughly 80% found just once. A remark on this clone: Its target is not known.

This CDR3 contains 14 residues. Trimming took off 5 bases at V and 7 bases at J, with 16 bases between the two ends. Germline lookup yields CDR1 KGHSH and CDR2 LQKENI. Study-level findings and limits: Among blood TCR repertoires after radiotherapy plus ipilimumab, tumor-derived clones expanded. With interferon-beta, early dynamics of blood T cell clones were reported to best predict response.

The V call is TRBV18, the J call TRBJ2-3; maybe TRBD2 (5 bases). Sequencing was performed on peripheral blood, taken from a patient treated with radiotherapy plus ipilimumab. The receptor's source is a human donor with non-small cell lung cancer who had stable disease on radiotherapy plus ipilimumab. Here the CDR3 DNA reads TGTGCCAGCTCAGGACTCGCCCTTGAGAATACGCAGTATTTT. This codes for CASSGLALENTQYF.